This T cell receptor (beta chain) came from a study of PD-L1 blockade in urothelial cancer. Study background: Males with bladder-origin urothelial cancer constituted about nine tenths of the roughly 29 patients. Prior chemotherapy ranged from 0 to 3 regimens per patient.

This CDR3 comprises 15 residues. Trimming left V 0 bases short and J 2 bases short, with 10 bases between. Germline V gene sequence: CDR1 SGHAT, CDR2 FQNNGV. Each patient gave between 1 and 8 samples, pretreatment and on-treatment. Measured with immunoSEQ multiplex PCR; TCRdb has only the in-frame clones, and not every one. There are more than 45,000 clones in the sample; about nine tenths occur only once, and around 4.2% lies in the top ten. This clonotype was sampled from a man older than 75 with urothelial cancer. The gene calls are TRBV11-2 and TRBJ2-5; possibly TRBD1 for D (5 bases). The sample consisted of PBMCs, taken around atezolizumab (anti-PD-L1) treatment. The CDR3 DNA is TGTGCCAGCAGCTTAGACAGTAGGGGACAAGAGACCCAGTACTTC. This codes for CASSLDSRGQETQYF.